This is a list of T cell receptor beta chains from one sample in a study of blood T cell repertoires in COVID-19. Produced via immunoSEQ multiplex PCR; TCRdb's table is partial and in-frame only. Of hundreds of thousands of clones in the sample, roughly four fifths were seen once. The sample consisted of PBMCs or T cells enriched from blood (not recorded which). The receptors originated from a woman between 55 and 75 years old who had recovered from COVID-19. Both conserved end residues are part of each CDR3. D genes are given only for firm matches. The size entry is marked missing in some rows and otherwise reads once, few, many or a size class.

cdr3_nt: TGTGCCAGCAGCCAAGCGCCAGGGGAATCACCCCTCCACTTT; cdr3_aa: CASSQAPGESPLHF; v_call: TRBV3-1/TRBV3-2; clone_size: .; d_call: .; j_call: TRBJ1-6
cdr3_nt: TGTGCCAGCAGCTTAGTAGGCTGGACAAAAACCCGCGAGCAGTACTTC; cdr3_aa: CASSLVGWTKTREQYF; v_call: TRBV7-9; clone_size: .; d_call: .; j_call: TRBJ2-7
cdr3_nt: TGCGCCAGCAGCTCGCAACCGCAGGGGTCTTCCTACGAGCAGTACTTC; cdr3_aa: CASSSQPQGSSYEQYF; v_call: TRBV5-1; clone_size: .; d_call: .; j_call: TRBJ2-7
cdr3_nt: TGTGCCAGTAGTACCGCCGGGACAGGGACCTACGAGCAGTACTTC; cdr3_aa: CASSTAGTGTYEQYF; v_call: TRBV19; clone_size: .; d_call: TRBD1; j_call: TRBJ2-7
cdr3_nt: TGTGCCAGCAGTTACCCGGGAGCGGTTGATACGCAGTATTTT; cdr3_aa: CASSYPGAVDTQYF; v_call: TRBV6-5; clone_size: .; d_call: .; j_call: TRBJ2-3
cdr3_nt: TGTGCCAGCTCACCCACCTCAGGGGGGAACACTGAAGCTTTCTTT; cdr3_aa: CASSPTSGGNTEAFF; v_call: TRBV18; clone_size: few; d_call: TRBD1; j_call: TRBJ1-1
cdr3_nt: TGCAGTGCTAGTGGGCTAGCGGGAGTCTCCTACAATGAGCAGTTCTTC; cdr3_aa: CSASGLAGVSYNEQFF; v_call: TRBV20-1; clone_size: .; d_call: TRBD2; j_call: TRBJ2-1
cdr3_nt: TGTGCCTGGAGTTCACTAGCGGGAGGAAGGGAGCAGTTCTTC; cdr3_aa: CAWSSLAGGREQFF; v_call: TRBV30; clone_size: .; d_call: TRBD2; j_call: TRBJ2-1
cdr3_nt: TGTGCCAGCAGCCCTGAGGGCGGGGGGCCCTACGAGCAGTACTTC; cdr3_aa: CASSPEGGGPYEQYF; v_call: TRBV4-2; clone_size: .; d_call: TRBD2; j_call: TRBJ2-7
cdr3_nt: TGTGCCAGTAGTAATAGCGACAGGGGAAGCTCCTTC; cdr3_aa: CASSNSDRGSSF; v_call: TRBV19; clone_size: once; d_call: TRBD1; j_call: TRBJ1-2
cdr3_nt: TGCAGCGTTGTGCAGGGCTCTGGAAACACCATATATTTT; cdr3_aa: CSVVQGSGNTIYF; v_call: TRBV29-1; clone_size: .; d_call: .; j_call: TRBJ1-3
cdr3_nt: TGTGCCAGCAGCTTAAGCGGTTCTTACAATGAGCAGTTCTTC; cdr3_aa: CASSLSGSYNEQFF; v_call: TRBV11-2; clone_size: .; d_call: .; j_call: TRBJ2-1
cdr3_nt: TGTGCCAGTAGTAGGGACAGGCAAGAGACCCAGTACTTC; cdr3_aa: CASSRDRQETQYF; v_call: TRBV19; clone_size: .; d_call: TRBD1; j_call: TRBJ2-5
cdr3_nt: TGTGCCATGGGGAACCCGGGACAGGGCTCCTACGAGCAGTACTTC; cdr3_aa: CAMGNPGQGSYEQYF; v_call: TRBV10-3; clone_size: .; d_call: TRBD1; j_call: TRBJ2-7
cdr3_nt: TGCGCCAGCAGCTTGGCCGGGCAGGGAGGCTACACCTTC; cdr3_aa: CASSLAGQGGYTF; v_call: TRBV5-1; clone_size: .; d_call: .; j_call: TRBJ1-2
cdr3_nt: TGTGCCAGCAGTGGGGACAGGGCCTCCTATAATTCACCCCTCCACTTT; cdr3_aa: CASSGDRASYNSPLHF; v_call: TRBV25-1; clone_size: .; d_call: TRBD1; j_call: TRBJ1-6
cdr3_nt: TGCGCCAGCAGCCAAGATTTGGAGGGTAGTTATGGCTACACCTTC; cdr3_aa: CASSQDLEGSYGYTF; v_call: TRBV4-3; clone_size: once; d_call: .; j_call: TRBJ1-2
cdr3_nt: TGTGCCAGCAGCCCCCCAGGGGTACCTACGCAGTATTTT; cdr3_aa: CASSPPGVPTQYF; v_call: TRBV12-3/TRBV12-4; clone_size: once; d_call: .; j_call: TRBJ2-3
cdr3_nt: TGTGCCTCGGGACAGGGGGCCAAAAACATTCAGTACTTC; cdr3_aa: CASGQGAKNIQYF; v_call: TRBV2; clone_size: .; d_call: TRBD1; j_call: TRBJ2-4
cdr3_nt: TGTGCCAGCAGCTTGAGTGTGGCTAGCGGGAGGACCGGGGAGCTGTTTTTT; cdr3_aa: CASSLSVASGRTGELFF; v_call: TRBV5-8; clone_size: .; d_call: TRBD2; j_call: TRBJ2-2
cdr3_nt: TGTGCCAGTAGTAATCCCAGGTCCTCCTACGAGCAGTACTTC; cdr3_aa: CASSNPRSSYEQYF; v_call: TRBV19; clone_size: many; d_call: .; j_call: TRBJ2-7
cdr3_nt: TGTGCCAGCAGCTTACGTAGCGGGAGGGGTAATGAGCAGTTCTTC; cdr3_aa: CASSLRSGRGNEQFF; v_call: TRBV7-9; clone_size: .; d_call: TRBD2; j_call: TRBJ2-1
cdr3_nt: TGTGCCGCAAGCATTGTGGCAGGGGAACGCAATCAGCCCCAGCATTTT; cdr3_aa: CAASIVAGERNQPQHF; v_call: TRBV19; clone_size: .; d_call: .; j_call: TRBJ1-5
cdr3_nt: TGTGCCAGCAGGCGGACTAGCGGGAGTGTAGAGCAGTTCTTC; cdr3_aa: CASRRTSGSVEQFF; v_call: TRBV27; clone_size: .; d_call: TRBD2; j_call: TRBJ2-1
cdr3_nt: TGTGCCAGCAGCCAAATACCGACAGGGAAGAATTACTATGGCTACACCTTC; cdr3_aa: CASSQIPTGKNYYGYTF; v_call: TRBV14; clone_size: .; d_call: TRBD1; j_call: TRBJ1-2
cdr3_nt: TGTGCCAGTAGTATAGACGGTCGGGGGCAAGAGACCCAGTACTTC; cdr3_aa: CASSIDGRGQETQYF; v_call: TRBV19; clone_size: .; d_call: .; j_call: TRBJ2-5
cdr3_nt: TGTGCCAGCAGTTTGGGGCTTATCAATGAGCAGTTCTTC; cdr3_aa: CASSLGLINEQFF; v_call: TRBV12-3/TRBV12-4; clone_size: few; d_call: .; j_call: TRBJ2-1
cdr3_nt: TGTGCCAGCTCACCATATGAACAGGGGGCCATGAACACTGAAGCTTTCTTT; cdr3_aa: CASSPYEQGAMNTEAFF; v_call: TRBV18; clone_size: .; d_call: TRBD1; j_call: TRBJ1-1
cdr3_nt: TGCAGTGCTAGTGCCTTCAACTATGGCTACACCTTC; cdr3_aa: CSASAFNYGYTF; v_call: TRBV20-1; clone_size: .; d_call: .; j_call: TRBJ1-2
cdr3_nt: TGTGCCAGCAGAACCGACAGGGGGCGGACCGGGGAGCTGTTTTTT; cdr3_aa: CASRTDRGRTGELFF; v_call: TRBV27; clone_size: .; d_call: TRBD1; j_call: TRBJ2-2
cdr3_nt: TGTGCCAGCAACTTTGGACTGGCGGGCAATGAGCAGTTCTTC; cdr3_aa: CASNFGLAGNEQFF; v_call: TRBV6-5; clone_size: .; d_call: .; j_call: TRBJ2-1
cdr3_nt: TGTGCCAGCTCACCACGGTTCAGTCACGACAATGAGCAGTTCTTC; cdr3_aa: CASSPRFSHDNEQFF; v_call: TRBV18; clone_size: .; d_call: .; j_call: TRBJ2-1
cdr3_nt: TGCAGCGTTGAGGGTAGCGGGGTCGAGCAGTACTTC; cdr3_aa: CSVEGSGVEQYF; v_call: TRBV29-1; clone_size: few; d_call: TRBD2; j_call: TRBJ2-7
cdr3_nt: TGTGCCAGCTCACCAACCCAGGAGCAGTTCTTC; cdr3_aa: CASSPTQEQFF; v_call: TRBV18; clone_size: .; d_call: .; j_call: TRBJ2-1
cdr3_nt: TGTGCCAGCAGTTACTCTGTAGACAGGGGAACGGATGGCTACACCTTC; cdr3_aa: CASSYSVDRGTDGYTF; v_call: TRBV6-5; clone_size: .; d_call: TRBD1; j_call: TRBJ1-2
cdr3_nt: TGTGCCAGCAGTGGGCGGGACAGGGCCAGGGGGGCCAACGTCCTGACTTTC; cdr3_aa: CASSGRDRARGANVLTF; v_call: TRBV25-1; clone_size: .; d_call: TRBD1; j_call: TRBJ2-6
cdr3_nt: TGTGCCAGCAGTTTAAGGGGGCATTATGGCTACACCTTC; cdr3_aa: CASSLRGHYGYTF; v_call: TRBV12-3/TRBV12-4; clone_size: .; d_call: TRBD1; j_call: TRBJ1-2
cdr3_nt: TGTGCCAGTAGTATTATAAGCAACAGGGGCACCGATACGCAGTATTTT; cdr3_aa: CASSIISNRGTDTQYF; v_call: TRBV19; clone_size: .; d_call: TRBD1; j_call: TRBJ2-3
cdr3_nt: TGTGCCAGCAGTCCGGGACAGTACTACGAGCAGTACTTC; cdr3_aa: CASSPGQYYEQYF; v_call: TRBV11-2; clone_size: many; d_call: TRBD1; j_call: TRBJ2-7